The 30 T cell receptor beta chains below all came from one sample that was sequenced in a study of T cells in Graves' hyperthyroidism and ophthalmopathy. Amplified regions were TCR beta CDR3 sequences from RNA transcripts. RT-PCR in the first round (using the HTBI primer set) targeted the TCR CDR3. TCRdb called the multiplex PCR reads again in MiXCR, with one record for every CDR3 protein. The profile shows 400,000 to 500,000 distinct CDR3 sequences, approximately 15% of them singletons. The sequenced sample was blood. These TCRs come from a woman aged 18 to 35 with Graves' hyperthyroidism.

The chain carries TRBV7-9 and TRBJ1-1; 8 bases match TRBD1. The length of the CDR3 is 13 residues. CDR1 is SEHNR and CDR2 is FQNEAQ in the germline V gene (reference sequence). V lost 10 bases, J lost 3 bases, and 7 bases stayed unmatched. DNA of the CDR3: TGTGCCACAGCAGGACAGGGCGACACTGAAGCTTTCTTT. The encoded protein is CATAGQGDTEAFF.

The chain links TRBV4-3 to TRBJ2-3; 9 nucleotides align to TRBD2. This CDR3 region has 16 residues. The trim removed 1 base at V and 4 bases at J, leaving 6 bases unmatched. Germline V lookup: CDR1 LGHNA, CDR2 YSLEER. The CDR3 loop reads CASSQVGGRAADTQYF. The CDR3 DNA reads as TGCGCCAGCAGCCAAGTGGGCGGGAGGGCGGCAGATACGCAGTATTTT.

This clonotype was found a few times. The chain employs TRBV20-1 and TRBJ1-3; a weak D match, TRBD1 (6 bases). The CDR3 sequence is 17 residues long. Trimming shortened V by 3 bases and J by 0 bases, and 18 bases separated the two germline ends. Germline assignment: CDR1 DFQATT and CDR2 SNEGSKA (reference sequence). The CDR3 sequence is CSARGARRTDSGNTIYF. CDR3 DNA: TGCAGTGCTAGGGGGGCCCGGCGAACGGACTCTGGAAACACCATATATTTT.

This clonotype was detected many times. The J gene is TRBJ2-3, the V gene TRBV27, with 13 nucleotides matching TRBD2. CDR3 length: 18 amino acids. Germline V gene lookup returns CDR1 MNHEY and CDR2 SMNVEV (reference sequence). The junction had 19 bases not matched to a gene; V was cut back by 8 bases and J by 8 bases. The CDR3 here is CASCPGRTGGLAGCTQYF. DNA for the CDR3: TGTGCCAGCTGCCCGGGTAGGACTGGGGGACTAGCGGGATGTACGCAGTATTTT.

This clonotype was observed a handful of times. The chain is built from TRBV28 and TRBJ1-6, with D maybe TRBD1 (5 bases). The CDR3 length is 18 residues. Germline-derived CDR1 and CDR2 are MDHEN and SYDVKM. Trimming left V 0 bases short and J 5 bases short, with 17 bases between. CDR3 amino acids: CASSLWFVGPQHNSPLHF. In DNA, the CDR3 is TGTGCCAGCAGTTTATGGTTTGTGGGACCGCAACATAATTCACCCCTCCACTTT.

This clonotype was picked up many times. This chain joins TRBV5-1 and TRBJ2-5; 8 bases are shared with TRBD1. J gave up 5 bases and V 4 bases, and 16 bases lay outside the gene matches. CDR1 and CDR2 from the germline V gene are SGHRS and YFSETQ. The CDR3 covers 17 residues. Here the CDR3 reads CASSRSDGTGWGETQYF. As DNA, the CDR3 is TGCGCCAGCAGCAGATCGGACGGGACAGGTTGGGGGGAGACCCAGTACTTC.

The J gene is TRBJ2-1, the V gene TRBV5-1, with D perhaps TRBD2 (6 bases). Germline lookup yields CDR1 SGHRS and CDR2 YFSETQ. The V end lost 5 bases, the J end lost 4 bases, and 13 bases lay between the germline ends. The CDR3 has 14 residues. This CDR3 reads CASRRESGYNEQFF. The CDR3 coding sequence is TGCGCCAGCAGACGGGAGAGTGGGTACAATGAGCAGTTCTTC.

This clonotype has at least ten counts. This chain links TRBV28 with TRBJ2-2, with 9 bases fitting TRBD2. V trimming: 5 bases; J trimming: 5 bases; junction bases outside the gene matches: 6. The CDR3 spans 15 residues. Germline V gene sequence: CDR1 MDHEN, CDR2 SYDVKM. The CDR3 DNA is TGTGCCAGCAGTAGTGAAGCGGGAGGAACCGGGGAGCTGTTTTTT. Translated, it gives CASSSEAGGTGELFF.

The chain recombines TRBV2 with TRBJ1-5; D gene uncertain. The V gene's germline CDR1 is SNHLY and CDR2 FYNNEI. The CDR3 runs to 11 residues. Trimming left V 6 bases short and J 10 bases short, with 10 bases between. The CDR3 nucleotides read TGTGCCAGCAGCGAGGCTGGTCCCCAGCATTTT. Protein: CASSEAGPQHF.

This clonotype was detected ten times or more. This rearrangement joins TRBV5-1 to TRBJ2-7; the D gene is possibly TRBD1 (6 bases). There are 19 residues in the CDR3. The V end was cut by 1 base, the J end by 6 bases, with 29 bases between. The V gene's germline CDR1 is SGHRS and CDR2 YFSETQ. CDR3 coding DNA: TGCGCCAGCAGCTTGTTGGGCAGGATCGGGACCCAGGGGACAAGCGAGCAGTACTTC. It codes for CASSLLGRIGTQGTSEQYF.

This clonotype was seen a few times. The genes are TRBV20-1 and TRBJ1-1, with D possibly being TRBD1 (5 bases). CDR3 length equals 12 residues. Trimming took 3 bases from V and 10 from J, leaving 15 bases between them. Germline values: CDR1 DFQATT, CDR2 SNEGSKA (reference sequence). The CDR3 coding sequence is TGCAGTGCTAGTGGGGCCTCAGGTAGAGCTTTCTTT. Translation: CSASGASGRAFF.

This clonotype was seen only a few times. This chain joins TRBV18 and TRBJ1-3; D is undetermined. The CDR3 totals 15 residues. Germline CDR1 and CDR2: KGHSH and LQKENI. Trimming left V 0 bases short and J 0 bases short, with 6 bases between. The CDR3 is CASSPPSRSGNTIYF. CDR3 nucleotides: TGTGCCAGCTCACCACCGAGCCGCTCTGGAAACACCATATATTTT.

J is TRBJ1-1 and V is TRBV28, with 12 bases lining up with TRBD1. The CDR3 loop spans 16 amino acids. Germline assignment: CDR1 MDHEN and CDR2 SYDVKM. V gave up 8 bases and J gave up 3 bases; unmatched junction bases: 10. CDR3: CASQTGTGGAYTEAFF. DNA of the CDR3: TGTGCCAGCCAGACCGGGACAGGGGGCGCGTACACTGAAGCTTTCTTT.

This clonotype has a handful of counts. V and J are TRBV7-9 and TRBJ1-3; no definite D call. Germline V gives CDR1 SEHNR, CDR2 FQNEAQ (reference sequence). V lost 6 bases and J lost 0, with 6 bases in between. The CDR3 consists of 13 residues. The DNA for the CDR3 is TGTGCCAGCAGTTCCAACTCTGGAAACACCATATATTTT. It encodes CASSSNSGNTIYF. Full variable domain (rest looked up from reference TRBV7-9 and TRBJ1-3): DTGVSQNPRHKITKRGQNVTFRCDPISEHNRLYWYRQTLGQGPEFLTYFQNEAQLEKSRLLSDRFSAERPKGSFSTLEIQRTEQGDSAMYLCASSSNSGNTIYFGEGSWLTVV.

This clonotype has more than one count but fewer than ten. The rearrangement links TRBV5-1 to TRBJ1-3; no firm D call. V lost 0 bases, J lost 2 bases, and 6 bases lay in between. The CDR3 runs to 14 residues. In germline, CDR1 is SGHRS, CDR2 YFSETQ. CDR3 in amino acids: CASSLDKPGNTIYF. CDR3 nucleotide sequence: TGCGCCAGCAGCTTGGACAAACCTGGAAACACCATATATTTT.

This clonotype was found many times. This rearrangement joins TRBV28 to TRBJ1-2; no firm D call. V was pared by 7 bases and J by 2 bases, with 5 bases between. The germline V gene encodes CDR1 MDHEN and CDR2 SYDVKM. The CDR3 contains 11 residues. The CDR3 DNA is TGTGCCAGCAAAGGGAACTATGGCTACACCTTC. Translated, it gives CASKGNYGYTF.

Many counts were recorded for this clonotype. The chain couples TRBV7-2 to TRBJ2-7; TRBD2 might be the D (6 bases). Trimming pared 2 bases from V and 0 bases from J, leaving 14 bases between. Germline V gives CDR1 SGHTA, CDR2 FQGNSA. This CDR3 is built from 16 residues. The CDR3 is CASSLNSGWSSYEQYF. CDR3 sequence (DNA): TGTGCCAGCAGCTTAAACAGCGGGTGGAGCTCCTACGAGCAGTACTTC.

This clonotype has a handful of counts. The genes are TRBV28 and TRBJ2-1; the D gene is possibly TRBD1 (5 bases). CDR3 length: 14 residues. CDR1 MDHEN and CDR2 SYDVKM come from the germline V gene. V lost 3 bases and J lost 4, with 10 bases in between. In DNA, the CDR3 is TGTGCCAGCAGTTTTGCGCGGACATACAATGAGCAGTTCTTC. Its protein product is CASSFARTYNEQFF. The entire variable domain, with the rest obtained from reference TRBV28 and TRBJ2-1, is as follows: DVKVTQSSRYLVKRTGEKVFLECVQDMDHENMFWYRQDPGLGLRLIYFSYDVKMKEKGDIPEGYSVSREKKERFSLILESASTNQTSMYLCASSFARTYNEQFFGPGTRLTVL.

The sample holds a few counts of this clonotype. The rearrangement joins TRBV28 to TRBJ2-6; D gene uncertain. Trimming took off 5 bases at V and 1 base at J, with 12 bases between the two ends. This CDR3 is built from 16 residues. The germline gives CDR1 MDHEN, CDR2 SYDVKM. DNA for the CDR3: TGTGCCAGCAGTCCTCGTCACGGGTCTGGGGCCAACGTCCTGACTTTC. Translation gives CASSPRHGSGANVLTF.

The chain employs TRBV4-1 and TRBJ2-1; 11 nucleotides align to TRBD2. V was clipped by 0 bases and J by 8 bases; unmatched bases: 6. Germline values: CDR1 MGHRA, CDR2 YSYEKL. This CDR3 has 16 amino acids. CDR3 coding DNA: TGCGCCAGCAGCCAAGAGGGACTAGCGGTCTCGGATGAGCAGTTCTTC. Protein sequence: CASSQEGLAVSDEQFF.

The chain uses TRBV12-3 or TRBV12-4 and TRBJ2-7, with TRBD2 matching over 12 bases. The CDR3 has 16 residues. Trimming cost V 3 bases and J 0 bases; bases outside gene matches: 3. The CDR3 protein is CASSFWGLAGSYEQYF. The CDR3 DNA sequence: TGTGCCAGCAGTTTTTGGGGACTAGCGGGCTCCTACGAGCAGTACTTC.

The sample holds many counts of this clonotype. V gene TRBV29-1 combines with J gene TRBJ2-2; tentative D call: TRBD1 (6 bases). V was shortened by 6 bases and J by 2 bases, with 16 bases between the two germline ends. Germline V CDR1 and CDR2: SQVTM, ANQGSEA. The CDR3 length is 15 residues. This CDR3 is CSVHTGTTNTGELFF. DNA of the CDR3: TGCAGCGTACATACCGGGACAACAAACACCGGGGAGCTGTTTTTT.

There are a few counts of this clonotype. The rearrangement joins TRBV3-1 to TRBJ1-5, with D unresolved. CDR1 is LGHDT and CDR2 is YNNKEL in the germline V gene (reference sequence). The CDR3 loop spans 12 amino acids. V was clipped by 4 bases and J by 11 bases, with 12 bases between them. DNA of the CDR3: TGTGCCAGCAGCCTATCGCAAGGGACCCAGCATTTT. It codes for CASSLSQGTQHF.

The chain employs TRBV6-1 and TRBJ1-3; maybe TRBD1 (6 bases). The CDR3 has 15 amino acids. Trimming removed 7 bases at V and 4 bases at J, with 17 bases between. Germline lookup yields CDR1 MNHNS and CDR2 SASEGT. The CDR3, as DNA: TGTGCCAGCACCCCGACCGGGACACAAGGAAACACCATATATTTT. Amino acids: CASTPTGTQGNTIYF.

This chain links TRBV7-2 with TRBJ2-3; D is ambiguous. The CDR3 is 12 residues long. V was cut by 2 bases and J by 5 bases, with 5 bases left in between. CDR1 and CDR2 (germline): SGHTA, FQGNSA. This CDR3 reads CASSLWEDTQYF. CDR3 in DNA: TGTGCCAGCAGCTTATGGGAAGATACGCAGTATTTT.

This clonotype was recorded many times. The chain joins TRBV12-3 or TRBV12-4 to TRBJ1-5; 7 bases are shared with TRBD1. CDR3 length: 15 residues. Trimming cost V 7 bases and J 6 bases; bases outside gene matches: 12. The DNA of the CDR3 is TGTGCCAGCAAACGACAGGGTCTAGGTTCTCAGCCCCAGCATTTT. This codes for CASKRQGLGSQPQHF.

The V call is TRBV10-2, the J call TRBJ2-7, with no clear D. Trimming stripped 0 bases from V and 1 base from J, with 13 bases between. The germline gives CDR1 WSHSY, CDR2 SAAADI. This CDR3 has 16 amino acids. The CDR3 sequence: CASSESLGLRSYEQYF. The DNA for the CDR3 is TGCGCCAGCAGTGAGTCTCTGGGTTTACGGTCCTACGAGCAGTACTTC.

For this clonotype: This may be a read error, as it is one base from a much larger clone. The chain uses TRBV7-9 and TRBJ2-1; 10 positions match TRBD2. The germline V gene encodes CDR1 SEHNR and CDR2 FQNEAQ (reference sequence). There are 14 residues in the CDR3. J gave up 1 base and V 9 bases, and 3 bases lay outside the gene matches. CDR3 DNA: TGTGCCAGTAAACTAGCGGGATCCTACAATGAGCAGTTCTTC. It yields the protein CASKLAGSYNEQFF. Together with reference TRBV7-9 and TRBJ2-1, the CDR3 gives the full variable domain: DTGVSQNPRHKITKRGQNVTFRCDPISEHNRLYWYRQTLGQGPEFLTYFQNEAQLEKSRLLSDRFSAERPKGSFSTLEIQRTEQGDSAMYLCASKLAGSYNEQFFGPGTRLTVL.

The rearrangement joins TRBV11-2 to TRBJ2-1, with a weak D call TRBD2 (7 bases). CDR3 length: 17 residues. In germline, CDR1 is SGHAT, CDR2 FQNNGV. The V end lost 5 bases, the J end lost 0 bases, and 17 bases lay between the germline ends. CDR3 coding DNA: TGTGCCAGCAGCCCGGGGGCAGCGGGGAGCTCCTACAATGAGCAGTTCTTC. It specifies CASSPGAAGSSYNEQFF.

This clonotype was seen ten or more times. This chain connects TRBV2 to TRBJ2-1; 10 bases map to TRBD1. This CDR3 is built from 14 residues. Trimming took 6 bases from V and 6 from J; bases not matched to a gene: 5. From germline, CDR1 is SNHLY and CDR2 FYNNEI. The CDR3 bases are TGTGCCAGCAGAAGACAGGGGGCGGGCAATGAGCAGTTCTTC. Its protein is CASRRQGAGNEQFF.